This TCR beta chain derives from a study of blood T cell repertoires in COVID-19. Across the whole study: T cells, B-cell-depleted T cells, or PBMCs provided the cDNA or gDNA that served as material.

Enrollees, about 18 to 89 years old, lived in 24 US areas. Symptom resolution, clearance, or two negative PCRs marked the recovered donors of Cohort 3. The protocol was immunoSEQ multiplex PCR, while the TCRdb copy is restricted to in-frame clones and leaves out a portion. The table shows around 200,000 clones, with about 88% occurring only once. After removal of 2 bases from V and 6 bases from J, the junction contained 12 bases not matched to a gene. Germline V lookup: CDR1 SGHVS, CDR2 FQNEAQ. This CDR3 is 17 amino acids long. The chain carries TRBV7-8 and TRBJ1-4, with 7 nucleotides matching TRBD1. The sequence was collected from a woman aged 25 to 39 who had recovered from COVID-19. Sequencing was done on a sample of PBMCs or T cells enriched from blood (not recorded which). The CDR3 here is CASSLIPGGQGHEKLFF. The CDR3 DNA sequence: TGTGCCAGCAGCTTAATCCCAGGGGGGCAGGGGCATGAAAAACTGTTTTTT.